A single T cell receptor beta chain is shown here with its context. Clones were sequenced by immunoSEQ multiplex PCR, and TCRdb holds only the in-frame ones, with some missing. Of more than 95,000 clones in the sample, around nine tenths are singletons; the top ten hold about 17%. This sample was taken from a study of T cell responses to AZD1222 COVID-19 vaccine. V gave up 0 bases and J gave up 5 bases, with 10 bases separating them. From germline, CDR1 is GTSNPN and CDR2 SVGIG (reference sequence). The CDR3 loop spans 13 amino acids. The rearrangement joins TRBV30 to TRBJ2-5; D may match TRBD1 or TRBD2 (6 bases each). Sequencing was performed on peripheral blood, taken on day 0 of AZD1222 vaccination. The TCR sequence derives from an adult in good health. Here the CDR3 DNA reads TGTGCCTGGAGTGTAAGGGGGGCCGAGACCCAGTACTTC. This codes for CAWSVRGAETQYF.